These T cell receptor beta chains were read from a single sample in a study of spatial heterogeneity in lung cancer. TCRdb recomputed calls from the 5' RACE reads with MiXCR, one row per CDR3 protein. The sample holds roughly 20,000 distinct CDR3 sequences, 4.8% seen once. Source: lung tumor tissue, taken at surgery. The receptor set was obtained from a male donor with early-stage non-small cell lung cancer. Both conserved end residues are part of each CDR3. The D gene is left open where the match is weak. Expanded clones are given a class, and other clones once, few, many or no size at all.

many	TRBV7-8	TRBJ2-6	TRBD2	TGTGCCAGCAGCTTAATCGGGGGGACCTCTGGGGCCAACGTCCTGACTTTC	CASSLIGGTSGANVLTF
many	TRBV20-1	TRBJ2-1	TRBD1	TGCAGAGCGTCCCCAGGGGGCTATGAGCAGTTCTTC	CRASPGGYEQFF
many	TRBV6-2/TRBV6-3	TRBJ1-5	TRBD1	TGTGCCAGCAGTTACGGGACAGTACGTAATCAGCCCCAGCATTTT	CASSYGTVRNQPQHF
many	TRBV7-8	TRBJ2-1	-	TGTGCCAGCAGCTTAGGGCCATACAATGAGCAGTTCTTC	CASSLGPYNEQFF
many	TRBV7-3	TRBJ2-2	-	TGTGCCAGCAGCTTTATCTTAGGGGCCGGGGAGCTGTTTTTT	CASSFILGAGELFF
few	TRBV30	TRBJ2-3	-	TGTGCCTGGAAACTAAAAGGGGGGCCCACAGATACGCAGTATTTT	CAWKLKGGPTDTQYF
many	TRBV7-2	TRBJ1-5	-	TGTGCCAGCAGCTTAGCGGGCCGCGATCAGCCCCAGCATTTT	CASSLAGRDQPQHF
many	TRBV7-2	TRBJ1-6	TRBD1	TGTGCCAGCAGCCCAGACAGGGCAGCCTCGACCCTCCACTTT	CASSPDRAASTLHF
few	TRBV5-1	TRBJ1-2	-	TGCGCCAGCAGCTTGACGGGGATTTATGGCTACACCTTC	CASSLTGIYGYTF
many	TRBV28	TRBJ2-3	TRBD2	TGTGCCAGCAGCACTAGCGGGGGGGCAGATACGCAGTATTTT	CASSTSGGADTQYF
-	TRBV7-2	TRBJ1-2	-	TGTGCCAGCAGCGCCGACGGACGTTATGGCTACACCTTC	CASSADGRYGYTF
many	TRBV29-1	TRBJ2-7	-	TGCAGCGTTGAAGATCAGGAGGGAGGGGGCTACGAGCAGTACTTC	CSVEDQEGGGYEQYF
many	TRBV7-3	TRBJ2-3	TRBD2	TGTGCCAGCAGCTTATCCCCAGCGGGGGGGCTAGATACGCAGTATTTT	CASSLSPAGGLDTQYF
few	TRBV5-1	TRBJ2-7	-	TGCGCCAGCAGCCCCAGGGGGGCCGTAAGCTCCTACGAGCAGTACTTC	CASSPRGAVSSYEQYF
many	TRBV7-9	TRBJ2-3	TRBD2	TGTGCCAGCAGCCCTCGACTAGCGGGGACCTTCACAGATACGCAGTATTTT	CASSPRLAGTFTDTQYF
medium-sized	TRBV29-1	TRBJ1-2	-	TGCAGCGTCGCCGACAGTCTAGGGCATGGCTACACCTTC	CSVADSLGHGYTF
many	TRBV6-2/TRBV6-3	TRBJ2-7	-	TGTGCCAGTCGAGGGGTTCCCTACGAGCAGTACTTC	CASRGVPYEQYF
many	TRBV9	TRBJ2-3	-	TGTGCCAGCAGCGTAGGGGCAGGAAGCACAGATACGCAGTATTTT	CASSVGAGSTDTQYF
many	TRBV4-2	TRBJ2-1	-	TGTGCCAGCAGCCGTTTCGGCGGCTACAATGAGCAGTTCTTC	CASSRFGGYNEQFF
many	TRBV20-1	TRBJ2-7	-	TGCAGTGCTTCAACTAGGAAACCCTCCTACGAGCAGTACTTC	CSASTRKPSYEQYF
many	TRBV7-9	TRBJ2-1	-	TGTGCCAGCAGCTCCTCCCCCTACAATGAGCAGTTCTTC	CASSSSPYNEQFF
medium-sized	TRBV13	TRBJ1-2	-	TGTGCCAGCAGCCGGGACACCTATGGCTACACCTTC	CASSRDTYGYTF
-	TRBV7-2	TRBJ2-1	TRBD1	TGTGCCAGCAGCTCGCGGGACAGGGGGCTGAATGAGCAGTTCTTC	CASSSRDRGLNEQFF
few	TRBV6-5	TRBJ2-2	-	TGTGCCAGCAGTTACATCGGGGAGCTGTTTTTT	CASSYIGELFF
many	TRBV19	TRBJ2-3	-	TGTGCCCCCAGGGGTTGGGGGTCTAGCACAGATACGCAGTATTTT	CAPRGWGSSTDTQYF
many	TRBV12-3/TRBV12-4	TRBJ1-5	-	TGTGCCAGCAAAAGGGATTCAACCGGGAATCAGCCCCAGCATTTT	CASKRDSTGNQPQHF
many	TRBV7-2	TRBJ2-1	TRBD1	TGTGCCAGCAGCCGGTGGGGGACAGCGGTTTACAATGAGCAGTTCTTC	CASSRWGTAVYNEQFF
many	TRBV30	TRBJ1-1	TRBD1	TGTGCCTGGAGTCTCGGACAGGTGAACACTGAAGCTTTCTTT	CAWSLGQVNTEAFF
many	TRBV6-6	TRBJ2-3	TRBD2	TGTGCCAGCAGCGGCGGGGGTAGCACAGATACGCAGTATTTT	CASSGGGSTDTQYF
many	TRBV27	TRBJ2-1	TRBD2	TGTGCCAGCCTTACACGGACTAGCGGGAGGGGTTTGGGCAATGAGCAGTTCTTC	CASLTRTSGRGLGNEQFF
many	TRBV11-1	TRBJ2-5	TRBD2	TGTGCCAGCAGCCCTCGGGGGGTAGTGACCCAGTACTTC	CASSPRGVVTQYF
many	TRBV11-2	TRBJ2-1	TRBD2	TGTGCCAGCAGCTTAGCGCCTAGCGGGTCCCCCAATGAGCAGTTCTTC	CASSLAPSGSPNEQFF
many	TRBV5-1	TRBJ2-7	-	TGCGCCAGCAGCCCGGGGACCAACTACGAGCAGTACTTC	CASSPGTNYEQYF
many	TRBV6-2/TRBV6-3	TRBJ2-2	TRBD2	TGTGCCAGCAGACCCACCCGACTAGCGGGAGCAAGAAAAGGGGAGCTGTTTTTT	CASRPTRLAGARKGELFF
many	TRBV7-8	TRBJ2-7	-	TGTGCCAGCAGCCCCGAATGGCCAATTTACGAGCAGTACTTC	CASSPEWPIYEQYF
many	TRBV7-6	TRBJ2-7	-	TGTGCCAGCAGCTTAGAACAGGGGCGGGGATACGAGCAGTACTTC	CASSLEQGRGYEQYF
medium-sized	TRBV28	TRBJ2-2	-	TGTGCCAGTCGAACCGGGACCTTCACCGGGGAGCTGTTTTTT	CASRTGTFTGELFF
medium-sized	TRBV28	TRBJ2-4	-	TGTGCCAGCAGCCCGAGGGCGGGGGCGGAAGCCAAAAACATTCAGTACTTC	CASSPRAGAEAKNIQYF
many	TRBV3-1	TRBJ2-3	TRBD2	TGTGCCAGCAGCCAACGAAGCGGGGGGAGGTTTTTCACAGATACGCAGTATTTT	CASSQRSGGRFFTDTQYF
many	TRBV4-2	TRBJ1-6	-	TGTGCCAGCAGCCAAGATCTTAGGAGGGCGCGTCGAAATTCACCCCTCCACTTT	CASSQDLRRARRNSPLHF
-	TRBV3-1	TRBJ2-3	TRBD1	TGTGCCAGCAGCCGGGACAGGCGTTCTGGCACAGATACGCAGTATTTT	CASSRDRRSGTDTQYF
many	TRBV19	TRBJ1-1	-	TGTGCCAGTACCGTAGGGCGCGTAAATGAAGCTTTCTTT	CASTVGRVNEAFF
many	TRBV7-3	TRBJ2-1	TRBD2	TGTGCCAGCAGCTACGTAGCGGGGTCCTACAATGAGCAGTTCTTC	CASSYVAGSYNEQFF
many	TRBV6-2/TRBV6-3	TRBJ2-1	-	TGTGCCAGCAAAACGGTATTGTCCTACAATGAGCAGTTCTTC	CASKTVLSYNEQFF
many	TRBV7-2	TRBJ2-5	-	TGTGCCAGCGGCGGACAGCCGGGGGAGACCCAGTACTTC	CASGGQPGETQYF
few	TRBV12-3/TRBV12-4	TRBJ2-7	TRBD2	TGTGCCAGCAGGACTAGCGGGGGTTCCTACGAGCAGTACTTC	CASRTSGGSYEQYF
many	TRBV2	TRBJ1-4	-	TGTGCCAGCTTTAATGAAAAACTGTTTTTT	CASFNEKLFF
many	TRBV28	TRBJ2-4	TRBD1	TGTGCCAGCCAAGTGGGACAGGTGAACATTCAGTACTTC	CASQVGQVNIQYF
-	TRBV7-9	TRBJ2-7	-	TGTGCCAGCAGCATCACAGATTACGAGCAGTACTTC	CASSITDYEQYF
many	TRBV12-3/TRBV12-4	TRBJ2-3	TRBD2	TGTGCCAGCAGTCCGGGACGGGCGGGGGGCACAGATACGCAGTATTTT	CASSPGRAGGTDTQYF
many	TRBV10-3	TRBJ1-6	-	TGTGCCATGGGGACCGCAGGGGATTCACCCCTCCACTTT	CAMGTAGDSPLHF
many	TRBV20-1	TRBJ1-1	-	TGCAGTGCCCACCACAGGGTTTCGGACACTGAAGCTTTCTTT	CSAHHRVSDTEAFF
many	TRBV20-1	TRBJ2-7	TRBD2	TGCAGTGCTCCCCTAGCGGGGGGGCGAGAGCAGTACTTC	CSAPLAGGREQYF
many	TRBV9	TRBJ1-3	-	TGTGCCAGCAGCGGCTCACCAGGGGATCCGATCTCTGGAAACACCATATATTTT	CASSGSPGDPISGNTIYF